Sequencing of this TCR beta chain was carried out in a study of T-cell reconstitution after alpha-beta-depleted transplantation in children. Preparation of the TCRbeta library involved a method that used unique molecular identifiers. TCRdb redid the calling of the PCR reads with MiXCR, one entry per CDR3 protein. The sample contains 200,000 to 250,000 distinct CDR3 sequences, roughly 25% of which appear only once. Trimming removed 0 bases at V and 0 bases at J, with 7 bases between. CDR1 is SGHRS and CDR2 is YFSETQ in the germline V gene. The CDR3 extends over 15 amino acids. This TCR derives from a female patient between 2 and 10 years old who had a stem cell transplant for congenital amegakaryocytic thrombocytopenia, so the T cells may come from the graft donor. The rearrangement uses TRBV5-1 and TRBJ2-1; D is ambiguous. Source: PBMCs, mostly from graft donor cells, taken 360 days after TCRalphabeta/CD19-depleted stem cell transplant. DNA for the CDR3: TGCGCCAGCAGCTTGGGACACGGCTCCTACAATGAGCAGTTCTTC. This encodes CASSLGHGSYNEQFF.